Listed below are T cell receptor beta chains from one sample, sequenced in a study of T cell repertoires in cytomegalovirus infection. Using its own MiXCR run on the reads, TCRdb lists one record per CDR3 protein. The table records 160,000 or so distinct CDR3 sequences, roughly 18% of them present only once. Material for sequencing was CD8+ T cells from PBMCs. The receptors stem from a human donor in good health (CMV status not recorded). Some clones in this sample may be carry-over from other donors' samples. CDR3s leave out the opening cysteine and the closing phenylalanine or tryptophan.

j_call,v_call,cdr3_aa
TRBJ2-7,TRBV7-2,ASSLGGLALTYEQY
TRBJ2-7,TRBV12-3/TRBV12-4,ASTPSPYEQY
TRBJ1-6,TRBV3-1,ASSQDEGSNSPLH
TRBJ2-2,TRBV7-8,ASSLIQGNTGELF
TRBJ2-3,TRBV11-3,ASSFRSGGSTDTQY
TRBJ2-7,TRBV6-6,ASSFKTGPYSYEQY
TRBJ1-4,TRBV2,ASERVQGEKLF
TRBJ1-4,TRBV7-2,ASSPGTFPGRDEKLF
TRBJ2-1,TRBV10-3,AISPGPGYNEQF
TRBJ2-5,TRBV15,ATSDIYRGETQY
TRBJ1-1,TRBV3-1,ASSPTGTEAF
TRBJ2-1,TRBV7-2,ASSLSQHNEQF
TRBJ2-1,TRBV6-5,ASSDRGYNEQF
TRBJ1-1,TRBV2,ASIGTLNTEAF
TRBJ1-2,TRBV7-2,ASSTRTGEDNYGYT
TRBJ2-7,TRBV7-9,ASGLAGASYEQY
TRBJ2-7,TRBV28,ANSWDRGIPSYEQY
TRBJ2-1,TRBV12-3/TRBV12-4,ASSLLGVGYNEQF
TRBJ2-7,TRBV6-1,ASSEGHSYEQY
TRBJ2-7,TRBV10-3,AISGKGGKLTYEQY
TRBJ2-3,TRBV7-3,ASSLTGGGGPITDTQY
TRBJ2-2,TRBV7-6,ASSLRGRGTGELF
TRBJ2-7,TRBV29-1,SVERTKGGSYEQY
TRBJ2-7,TRBV20-1,SAKEGGEQY
TRBJ1-6,TRBV7-2,ASSLPTGANSPLH
TRBJ2-3,TRBV10-2,ASSESNSGIATDTQY
TRBJ2-3,TRBV6-4,ASSRLAGGPSGDTQY
TRBJ2-7,TRBV7-2,ASSLPRGRGSYEQY
TRBJ2-1,TRBV7-8,ASSRTGGGAAYNEQF
TRBJ2-2,TRBV20-1,SASSSGYTGELF
TRBJ2-1,TRBV4-2,ASSQELAGGYDEQF
TRBJ1-2,TRBV7-2,ASSPSMWGHGYT
TRBJ1-3,TRBV15,ATSSSGAGSGNTIY
TRBJ2-5,TRBV7-2,ASRASREGQQTQY
TRBJ1-5,TRBV7-8,ASSLGDRGSNQPQH
TRBJ1-2,TRBV7-9,ASSRDSNYGYT
TRBJ2-1,TRBV11-3,ASSLETGEYNEQF
TRBJ2-5,TRBV7-8,ASSATVPQETQY
TRBJ1-1,TRBV7-3,ASSFDRVEGEAF
TRBJ1-4,TRBV7-2,ASSLGQGATNEKLF
TRBJ2-5,TRBV6-2/TRBV6-3,ASASQRDRTETQY
TRBJ1-5,TRBV28,ASRSRARGGNQPQH
TRBJ2-7,TRBV28,ASSSNSASSYEQY
TRBJ1-1,TRBV7-9,ASSLGQGAPGSEAF
TRBJ2-1,TRBV27,ASSLAGGRYNEQF
TRBJ2-7,TRBV11-2,ASSPGKGQVSYEQY
TRBJ2-3,TRBV12-3/TRBV12-4,ASSPKLAGRRTDTQY
TRBJ2-1,TRBV7-6,ASSLLRGGLGTKNNEQF
TRBJ2-1,TRBV6-1,ASGGWGVGREGHEQF
TRBJ2-7,TRBV7-6,ASSPLGVYEQY
TRBJ2-7,TRBV11-2,ASSSFGQGVLSYEQY
TRBJ1-2,TRBV29-1,SVEDGYGYT
TRBJ1-1,TRBV27,ASSLGSFTEAF